These T cell receptor beta chains were read from a single sample in a study of T cells in Graves' hyperthyroidism and ophthalmopathy. MiXCR was run by TCRdb on the multiplex PCR reads, yielding one entry per CDR3 protein. The table shows a few hundred thousand distinct CDR3 sequences, with about 14% occurring only once. The sequenced sample consisted of blood. The receptors come from a man aged 25-45 years with Graves' hyperthyroidism that later progressed to Graves' ophthalmopathy. CDR3s leave out the opening cysteine and the closing phenylalanine or tryptophan. The D gene is left open where the match is weak. Not every row has a clone size; where given, it reads once, few, many or a size class.

many	TRBV6-1	TRBJ2-5	TRBD1	ASKAGQGIQETQY
many	TRBV11-2	TRBJ2-3	.	ASSLDPQAPNTQY
.	TRBV9	TRBJ2-7	TRBD1	ASSVGSRDRGREQY
many	TRBV27	TRBJ1-5	.	ASSLGSGYNQPQH
many	TRBV2	TRBJ1-6	.	ASSDRFNSPLH
.	TRBV6-1	TRBJ2-7	.	ASSARQETYEQY
.	TRBV20-1	TRBJ2-3	TRBD2	SVGSGGVTSTDTQY
many	TRBV6-5	TRBJ1-2	.	ASSYQANYGYT
many	TRBV12-3/TRBV12-4	TRBJ2-2	.	ASRSTVPNTGELF
many	TRBV7-9	TRBJ2-7	TRBD2	ASSTSGGSPYEQY
many	TRBV19	TRBJ1-2	TRBD1	ASTIGRGHGYGYT
few	TRBV9	TRBJ2-2	.	ASSETDGELF
few	TRBV6-1	TRBJ2-5	TRBD1	ASSDRQGRETQY
.	TRBV15	TRBJ1-5	.	ATSAGYQPQH
.	TRBV9	TRBJ2-1	.	ASSVGDGSDEQF
many	TRBV6-1	TRBJ2-3	.	ASSLLTGGDTQY
many	TRBV24-1	TRBJ1-5	.	ATSDRLQPQH
few	TRBV5-1	TRBJ2-7	.	ASSDPGLTSYEQY
.	TRBV6-2/TRBV6-3	TRBJ1-2	.	ASSFTGFHGYT
.	TRBV5-6	TRBJ2-7	.	ASSLGTHYEQY
many	TRBV6-1	TRBJ2-7	.	ASSWQGFTYEQY
few	TRBV2	TRBJ2-7	.	ASSDEGFGSEQY
many	TRBV6-1	TRBJ2-7	.	ASSEYGTGSYEQY
many	TRBV28	TRBJ1-2	TRBD1	ASSQQGSGYT
.	TRBV10-2	TRBJ2-1	TRBD2	ASSESREWGGEF
many	TRBV2	TRBJ2-3	TRBD2	ASRLTSGVADTQY
many	TRBV28	TRBJ1-2	TRBD1	ASSLSPDRARGYT
few	TRBV18	TRBJ1-3	.	ASSPIEGSGNTIY
.	TRBV15	TRBJ1-6	.	VTSRDNAVSNSPLH
.	TRBV20-1	TRBJ2-3	.	SARGKGGSTDTQY
few	TRBV5-1	TRBJ1-4	.	ASRLGKQPGKLF